The present TCR beta chain was sequenced within a study of CD39 and CD103 CD8 tumor-infiltrating T cells. Data came from immunoSEQ multiplex PCR; TCRdb stores just in-frame clones and leaves some out. The sample records roughly 18,000 clones, 75% to 95% being singletons. CDR3 size: 18 residues. Trimming at V came to 1 base and at J to 7 bases, leaving 16 bases not matched to a gene. Germline loops: CDR1 SEHNR, CDR2 FQNEAQ (reference sequence). The V gene is TRBV7-9, the J gene TRBJ2-1, with 7 bases identical to TRBD1. Sequences were obtained from CD8+ T cells sorted from blood. As to subset: total memory CD8 T cells (CD45RA-CCR7+/-) from blood or uninvolved lymph node. This sequence was found in a human donor with head and neck squamous cell carcinoma. For the CDR3, the DNA is TGTGCCAGCAGCTTAGTCGCCCTCGGACAGGCTGGTTTGAATGAGCAGTTCTTC. Encoded protein: CASSLVALGQAGLNEQFF.